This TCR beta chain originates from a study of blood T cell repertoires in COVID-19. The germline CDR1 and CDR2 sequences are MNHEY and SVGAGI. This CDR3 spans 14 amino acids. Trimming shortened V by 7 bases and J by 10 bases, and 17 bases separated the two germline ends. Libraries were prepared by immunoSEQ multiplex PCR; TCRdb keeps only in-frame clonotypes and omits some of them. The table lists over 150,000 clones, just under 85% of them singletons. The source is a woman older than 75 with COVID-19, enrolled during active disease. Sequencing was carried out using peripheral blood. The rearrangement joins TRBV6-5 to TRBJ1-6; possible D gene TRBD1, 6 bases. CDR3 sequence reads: CASTSWGGSSPLHF. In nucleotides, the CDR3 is TGTGCCAGCACCTCGTGGGGGGGCTCGTCACCCCTCCACTTT.